This T cell receptor beta chain was obtained from a study of identifying expanded T cells in peripheral blood. Broader study findings: Technical replicates showed around 1.2 changed clones; around 2 weeks approximately 16; four weeks 19. Variance in clone template counts between two-week samples significantly increased with total template count across all healthy donors.

No infections or other immune events were documented during collection. This clone was observed once. The target antigen is unknown. Trimming removed 7 bases at V and 6 bases at J, with 18 bases between. CDR1 is SGHTA, CDR2 FQGNSA, per germline. This CDR3 comprises 14 residues. Some clones are missing from TCRdb's copy, which holds only in-frame ones; the method was immunoSEQ multiplex PCR. The table includes tens of thousands of clones, less than 90% detected once. The sample consisted of blood. The TCR was taken from a person between 18 and 75 years old in good health. V is TRBV7-2 and J is TRBJ1-1; D not certain. CDR3 protein: CASNVEVSRPEAFF. DNA of the CDR3: TGTGCCAGCAACGTTGAGGTGAGTCGGCCTGAAGCTTTCTTT.